This T cell receptor (beta chain) was retrieved from a study of blood T cells in healthy people across ages. Sample-barcoded 5' priming and a J-beta primer mix drove a second PCR of roughly 6 to 12 cycles. TCRdb independently ran MiXCR on the 5' RACE reads; one entry per CDR3 protein. Here the sample spans 890,000 or so distinct CDR3 sequences, around two thirds being singletons. Germline V CDR1 and CDR2: SGHTA, FQGNSA. V shed 3 bases and J 0 bases; nucleotides not matched to a gene: 5. The CDR3 length is 15 residues. Donors ranged from about 6 to 90 years old and were healthy Caucasians in Russia. The gene calls are TRBV7-2 and TRBJ2-7, with 7 positions matching TRBD1. The source material was blood. The TCR sequence derives from a man aged 25-45 years in good health. The CDR3 loop is CASSFLGQVSYEQYF. The CDR3 DNA reads TGTGCCAGCAGCTTCCTCGGACAGGTCTCCTACGAGCAGTACTTC.